Presented here are 25 T cell receptor beta chains from one specimen sequenced in a study of beta chain features in type 1 diabetes (dated by TCRdb to between 2018 and 2020). Receptor libraries were prepared by the immunoSEQ multiplex PCR assay. The entire amount of isolated RNA was reverse transcribed using the High Capacity cDNA Reverse Transcription Kit, so the sequenced TCRB transcripts were expressed ones. Entries here come from immuneACCESS through TCRdb and include only in-frame sequences with V and J called. Some clones fail to appear in such tables; in the studies checked, an unresolved V gene covers under half of the shortfall, and the cause of the remainder is unknown. The sample table shows around 500,000 clones, and 9.5% to 12% are seen once. Of the sample, over 0.04% falls within the top ten clones. The sample comprised naive CD4+ T cells from blood. The cell subset or site tag for this specimen amounts to: true naive CD4+ T cells. The receptors originated from a woman younger than 30 in good health.

The V gene is TRBV2, the J gene TRBJ2-1; TRBD2 is a possible D gene (5 bases). The CDR3 covers 13 residues. CDR1 and CDR2 (germline): SNHLY, FYNNEI. V was clipped by 7 bases and J by 9 bases, with 16 bases between them. CDR3 region: CASKSGAFGEQFF. As DNA, the CDR3 is TGTGCCAGCAAAAGCGGCGCTTTTGGTGAGCAGTTCTTC.

This clone was detected once. The CDR3 nucleotides are TGTGCCAGCAGCTTAGGAGGACGAGGTAGAAATCAGCCCCAGCATTTT. Translation gives CASSLGGRGRNQPQHF. The chain employs TRBV13 and TRBJ1-5; D not resolved. CDR1 is PRHDT, CDR2 FYEKMQ, per germline (reference sequence). V lost 0 bases and J lost 4, with 13 bases in between. CDR3 length: 16 residues. The full variable domain, rest sourced from reference TRBV13 and TRBJ1-5, is AAGVIQSPRHLIKEKRETATLKCYPIPRHDTVYWYQQGPGQDPQFLISFYEKMQSDKGSIPDRFSAQQFSDYHSELNMSSLELGDSALYFCASSLGGRGRNQPQHFGDGTRLSIL.

This clone was observed a few times. V gene TRBV4-3 combines with J gene TRBJ1-2; perhaps TRBD1 as D (5 bases). CDR3 length equals 17 residues. CDR1 LGHNA and CDR2 YSLEER come from the germline V gene. V lost 4 bases, J lost 2 bases, and 20 bases lay in between. Here the CDR3 DNA reads TGCGCCAGCAGCCCCAAGGGGAGGGACCCGATCAACTATGGCTACACCTTC. This gives the protein CASSPKGRDPINYGYTF.

In its sample, this clone was seen a few times. This chain links TRBV25-1 with TRBJ2-2; possible D gene TRBD2, 6 bases. The CDR3 runs to 13 residues. CDR1 is MGHDK and CDR2 is SYGVNS in the germline V gene. Trimming removed 8 bases from V and 1 base from J, with 8 bases in between. The CDR3 loop reads CASAGGNTGELFF. DNA for the CDR3: TGTGCCAGCGCCGGGGGGAACACCGGGGAGCTGTTTTTT.

This clone was seen a handful of times. CDR3 sequence: CASSGRGQGIQNIQYF. CDR3 sequence (DNA): TGTGCCAGCAGTGGGAGGGGCCAGGGGATCCAAAACATTCAGTACTTC. The rearrangement uses TRBV2 and TRBJ2-4; D tentatively reads TRBD1 or TRBD2 (6 bases each). The germline gives CDR1 SNHLY, CDR2 FYNNEI. The CDR3 sequence is 16 residues long. Trimming took 4 bases from V and 5 from J, leaving 18 bases between them.

The table lists this clone with a few counts. This chain uses TRBV18 with TRBJ1-1; unclear D gene. Per germline, CDR1 KGHSH and CDR2 LQKENI. The CDR3 loop spans 13 amino acids. Trimming left V 3 bases short and J 4 bases short, with 9 bases between. The CDR3 loop reads CASSPDVVTEAFF. The CDR3 DNA reads TGTGCCAGCTCACCGGACGTGGTCACTGAAGCTTTCTTT. Using reference TRBV18 and TRBJ1-1 for the parts outside the CDR3, the full variable domain is NAGVMQNPRHLVRRRGQEARLRCSPMKGHSHVYWYRQLPEEGLKFMVYLQKENIIDESGMPKERFSAEFPKEGPSILRIQQVVRGDSAAYFCASSPDVVTEAFFGQGTRLTVV.

J is TRBJ1-4 and V is TRBV28, with TRBD1 as a possible D gene (6 bases). V lost 5 bases and J 8 bases, leaving 12 bases between the germline ends. Germline V lookup: CDR1 MDHEN, CDR2 SYDVKM. The CDR3 length is 13 residues. In DNA form, the CDR3 reads TGTGCCAGCAGTACAGGGTCGAGAGAAAAACTGTTTTTT. Translating gives CASSTGSREKLFF.

This clone turned up a few times. V usage is TRBV25-1 and J usage is TRBJ2-7; TRBD1 matches at 8 bases. V was pared by 5 bases and J by 6 bases, with 6 bases of the junction left unmatched. Germline loops: CDR1 MGHDK, CDR2 SYGVNS. CDR3 length: 13 residues. CDR3 in DNA: TGTGCCAGCAGTTGGACAGGGTCGGGCGAGCAGTACTTC. The encoded protein is CASSWTGSGEQYF.

There are a few counts of this clone. The chain is built from TRBV7-9 and TRBJ1-4; D possibly corresponds to TRBD1 (5 bases). Germline values: CDR1 SEHNR, CDR2 FQNEAQ (reference sequence). The ends were cut back, 5 bases at V and 7 bases at J, with 14 bases in the middle. CDR3 size: 14 residues. The CDR3 region is CASSQTGGGEKLFF. CDR3 coding DNA: TGTGCCAGCAGCCAAACAGGAGGTGGTGAAAAACTGTTTTTT.

This clone was detected a few times. V and J are TRBV9 and TRBJ2-3, with 14 bases lining up with TRBD2. CDR3 length: 18 amino acids. Per germline, CDR1 SGDLS and CDR2 YYNGEE. V trimming: 0 bases; J trimming: 1 base; junction bases outside the gene matches: 4. The CDR3 reads CASSVGLAGGPRTDTQYF. CDR3 nucleotide sequence: TGTGCCAGCAGCGTAGGACTAGCGGGGGGGCCCCGCACAGATACGCAGTATTTT.

This clone showed up just a few times. The chain is built from TRBV7-2 and TRBJ1-1; no clear D gene. Germline V gives CDR1 SGHTA, CDR2 FQGNSA. The CDR3 runs to 11 residues. V lost 6 bases, J lost 5 bases, and 7 bases lay in between. CDR3 amino acids: CASRKITEAFF. DNA for the CDR3: TGTGCCAGCAGGAAGATAACTGAAGCTTTCTTT.

In this sample, this clone turned up once. At the DNA level, this CDR3 is encoded by other sequences in the same sample as well. The rearrangement joins TRBV29-1 to TRBJ2-1; either TRBD1 or TRBD2 may fit D (6 bases each). This CDR3 region has 16 residues. Trimming removed 3 bases at V and 1 base at J, with 16 bases between. Germline lookup yields CDR1 SQVTM and CDR2 ANQGSEA. CDR3 amino acids: CSVEAGTGSSYNEQFF. CDR3 DNA sequence: TGCAGCGTTGAGGCGGGAACAGGGTCATCCTACAATGAGCAGTTCTTC.

The chain uses TRBV7-2 and TRBJ2-7, with a possible D match to TRBD2 (5 bases). V was cut by 5 bases and J by 7 bases, with 24 bases left in between. This CDR3 has 16 residues. CDR1 and CDR2 from the germline V gene are SGHTA and FQGNSA. CDR3 sequence (DNA): TGTGCCAGCAGCCCGGGCCGACTCGCCCAATCGGGGGAGCAGTACTTC. It specifies CASSPGRLAQSGEQYF.

The rearrangement uses TRBV4-3 and TRBJ2-7; TRBD1 is a possible D gene (5 bases). CDR3 length equals 14 residues. Trimming stripped 0 bases from V and 8 bases from J, with 14 bases between. Germline V gives CDR1 LGHNA, CDR2 YSLEER. The CDR3 here is CASSQELVGAKQYF. For the CDR3, the DNA is TGCGCCAGCAGCCAAGAACTTGTTGGGGCGAAGCAGTACTTC.

This clone was recorded a few times. The rearrangement links TRBV6-5 to TRBJ2-7; the D is unclear. The V gene's germline CDR1 is MNHEY and CDR2 SVGAGI. The CDR3 spans 13 residues. The V and J ends lost 2 bases and 2 bases respectively, with 7 bases between them. CDR3 DNA sequence: TGTGCCAGCAGTTACCGCGGCCCCTACGAGCAGTACTTC. It yields the protein CASSYRGPYEQYF.

This clone turned up a few times. V usage is TRBV28 and J usage is TRBJ2-5; TRBD1 is a possible D gene (5 bases). Trimming took off 8 bases at V and 5 bases at J, with 18 bases between the two ends. Looked up from germline, CDR1 is MDHEN and CDR2 is SYDVKM. CDR3 length: 14 amino acids. DNA for the CDR3: TGTGCCAGCGTCGGGCGGTTTCCAGGGGAGACCCAGTACTTC. Protein sequence: CASVGRFPGETQYF.

In its sample, this clone was seen a few times. This chain uses TRBV11-2 with TRBJ2-1; possible D gene TRBD1, 6 bases. CDR1 is SGHAT and CDR2 is FQNNGV in the germline V gene. The CDR3 consists of 13 residues. Trimming took off 3 bases at V and 7 bases at J, with 10 bases between the two ends. CDR3 nucleotides: TGTGCCAGCAGCTTCCAAACAGGGAATGAGCAGTTCTTC. Its translation is CASSFQTGNEQFF.

In its sample, this clone was seen a few times. Here the CDR3 DNA reads TGTGCCAGCAGCTTAGGAGCGGGAGCATACGAGCAGTACTTC. It encodes CASSLGAGAYEQYF. The chain joins TRBV13 to TRBJ2-7; TRBD2 matches at 8 bases. The CDR3 has 14 residues. Trimming cost V 0 bases and J 4 bases; bases outside gene matches: 2. CDR1 is PRHDT and CDR2 is FYEKMQ in the germline V gene (reference sequence).

V is TRBV7-3 and J is TRBJ2-2; TRBD2 is a possible D gene (6 bases). The CDR3 totals 16 residues. Trimming removed 4 bases from V and 6 bases from J, with 18 bases in between. Germline V gene sequence: CDR1 SGHTA, CDR2 FQGTGA. The CDR3 nucleotides are TGTGCCAGCAGCTATGACCATCGCAGCGGGCCCGGGGAGCTGTTTTTT. As protein: CASSYDHRSGPGELFF.

This clone came up a few times. The CDR3, as DNA: TGCACCAGCAGCACAGCCAGGGTCTGGGGCTACGAGCAGTACTTC. Translating gives CTSSTARVWGYEQYF. V is TRBV1 and J is TRBJ2-7; the D call of TRBD1 is as the table states it, not checked on the DNA. TRBV1 is classified as a pseudogene. The CDR3 is 15 residues long.

The rearrangement joins TRBV5-1 to TRBJ1-2, with a possible D match to TRBD1 (5 bases). V dropped 3 bases and J dropped 8 bases, with 14 bases sitting between them. The CDR3 has 13 residues. Germline lookup yields CDR1 SGHRS and CDR2 YFSETQ. The CDR3 here is CASSSSGARGYTF. The CDR3 region has the DNA TGCGCCAGCAGCTCCTCTGGGGCTAGGGGCTACACCTTC.

This clone has only a few counts. The same CDR3 is also encoded by other DNA sequences in this sample. CDR3 residues: CASSLGAASYEQYF. The CDR3 DNA reads as TGTGCCAGCAGCTTAGGTGCAGCCTCCTACGAGCAGTACTTC. The J gene is TRBJ2-7, the V gene TRBV7-9; D is unresolved. Germline V gives CDR1 SEHNR, CDR2 FQNEAQ (reference sequence). V gave up 1 base and J gave up 0 bases, with 7 bases separating them. This CDR3 region has 14 residues.

This clone has just a few counts. This chain connects TRBV30 to TRBJ1-2, with TRBD1 identical over 7 bases. J was trimmed by 1 base and V by 3 bases; bases with no gene match: 23. The CDR3 length is 20 residues. The germline gives CDR1 GTSNPN, CDR2 SVGIG (reference sequence). In DNA form, the CDR3 reads TGTGCCTGGAGAGCTCCTTCTGGGACAGCAGCAGGGAGACTTAACTATGGCTACACCTTC. Encoded protein: CAWRAPSGTAAGRLNYGYTF.

The CDR3 here is CASSLQGASGTEAFF. CDR3 sequence (DNA): TGTGCCAGCAGCTTACAGGGGGCATCGGGCACTGAAGCTTTCTTT. The chain employs TRBV7-9 and TRBJ1-1; 8 nucleotides agree with TRBD1. V shed 2 bases, J shed 4 bases, and the junction held 6 bases outside the gene matches. The CDR3 covers 15 residues. Germline V lookup: CDR1 SEHNR, CDR2 FQNEAQ (reference sequence).

Here the CDR3 reads CASSQLPPSTDTQYF. In DNA, the CDR3 is TGCGCCAGCAGTCAATTGCCCCCTAGCACAGATACGCAGTATTTT. The J gene is TRBJ2-3, the V gene TRBV23-1; no reliable D call. TRBV23-1 is an ORF for which the function is uncertain. V lost 1 base to trimming and J lost 0 bases, with 8 bases between them. The CDR3 runs 15 residues.